This T cell receptor beta chain was recovered during a study of blood T cells in healthy people across ages. This CDR3 is 14 amino acids long. The J segment lost 3 bases and the V segment lost 5 bases, leaving 6 bases of the junction unmatched. Alongside a J-beta primer mix, a sample-barcoded 5' primer served in a second PCR lasting about 7 to 11 cycles. Each cDNA molecule carried a tag from a template-switch adaptor that contained 12 random nucleotides. At least 2.5 million CDR3-containing paired-end reads were obtained per sample. In TCRdb, the 5' RACE reads were re-called with MiXCR into one record per CDR3 protein. Among 1 million to 1.2 million distinct CDR3 sequences listed, 30% to 40% were seen once.

The chain joins TRBV12-3 or TRBV12-4 to TRBJ1-1; TRBD1 agrees at 7 bases. This receptor was identified in a man aged 18 to 35 in good health. The sequencing input was blood. The CDR3 DNA reads as TGTGCCAGCAGTGTCCAGGGGGGGTACACTGAAGCTTTCTTT. This sequence encodes CASSVQGGYTEAFF.